The 7 T cell receptor beta chains presented below share a single source sample, sequenced in a study of blood T cell repertoires in COVID-19. Here immunoSEQ multiplex PCR was the method, and the copy in TCRdb shows in-frame clones only, minus some. The data contain about 110,000 clones, 75% to 85% of them seen just once; the ten biggest clones take up around 6.2%. Source material: peripheral blood. Source of these receptors: a man older than 75 with COVID-19, enrolled during active disease.

The CDR3, as DNA: TGTGCCAGCAGTTCCGGAAGGGGGCTCTATGGCTACACCTTC. Protein: CASSSGRGLYGYTF. The chain uses TRBV27 and TRBJ1-2; 7 bases are shared with TRBD1. From germline, CDR1 is MNHEY and CDR2 SMNVEV (reference sequence). J was trimmed by 4 bases and V by 4 bases; bases with no gene match: 6. The CDR3 consists of 14 residues.

This chain links TRBV5-1 with TRBJ1-3; no clear D. With 8 bases removed from V and 2 bases from J, the gap between germline ends came to 14 bases. Germline values: CDR1 SGHRS, CDR2 YFSETQ. This CDR3 region has 14 residues. The CDR3 reads CARPGEDPGNTIYF. In DNA, the CDR3 is TGCGCCAGACCCGGGGAGGACCCTGGAAACACCATATATTTT.

The rearrangement links TRBV5-1 to TRBJ2-6, with D maybe TRBD2 (6 bases). Germline assignment: CDR1 SGHRS and CDR2 YFSETQ. The ends were cut back, 0 bases at V and 2 bases at J, with 6 bases in the middle. The CDR3 covers 15 residues. The CDR3 reads CASSLAGAGANVLTF. As DNA, the CDR3 is TGCGCCAGCAGCTTGGCGGGGGCTGGGGCCAACGTCCTGACTTTC.

The chain joins TRBV6-2 or TRBV6-3 to TRBJ2-1, with 10 bases that match TRBD2. This CDR3 spans 16 amino acids. Germline CDR1 MNHEY, CDR2 SVGEGT. Trimming at V came to 1 base and at J to 9 bases, leaving 9 bases not matched to a gene. CDR3 sequence reads: CASSYWASGREAEQFF. In DNA, the CDR3 is TGTGCCAGCAGTTACTGGGCTAGCGGGAGAGAGGCTGAGCAGTTCTTC.

The gene calls are TRBV5-1 and TRBJ2-5; D gene uncertain. The length of the CDR3 is 12 residues. Between the trimmed V and J ends, which lost 2 bases and 2 bases, there was a span of 4 bases. Per germline, CDR1 SGHRS and CDR2 YFSETQ. The CDR3 sequence is CASSFAQETQYF. The CDR3 DNA reads as TGCGCCAGCAGCTTCGCGCAAGAGACCCAGTACTTC.

Here the CDR3 DNA reads TGTGCCATCAGTGAGTCGTTCAGGCATGGCTACACCTTC. This translates into CAISESFRHGYTF. The chain carries TRBV10-3 and TRBJ1-2, with D uncertain. The ends were cut back, 0 bases at V and 6 bases at J, with 8 bases in the middle. The CDR3 sequence is 13 residues long. Germline V CDR1 and CDR2: ENHRY, SYGVKD.

The gene calls are TRBV5-1 and TRBJ1-1; 7 bases line up with TRBD1. This CDR3 comprises 14 residues. CDR1 and CDR2 (germline): SGHRS, YFSETQ. J lost 8 bases, V lost 3 bases, and 10 bases had no gene match. CDR3 protein: CASSSGPGGTEAFF. The CDR3 DNA reads as TGCGCCAGCAGCTCCGGACCAGGGGGGACGGAAGCTTTCTTT. Combining the CDR3 with reference TRBV5-1 and TRBJ1-1 gives the whole variable domain KAGVTQTPRYLIKTRGQQVTLSCSPISGHRSVSWYQQTPGQGLQFLFEYFSETQRNKGNFPGRFSGRQFSNSRSEMNVSTLELGDSALYLCASSSGPGGTEAFFGQGTRLTVV.